The 28 T cell receptor beta chains below all came from one sample that was sequenced in a study of post-analysis software for immune sequencing data. Incorporated into the TCR beta cDNA libraries were unique molecular identifiers, which served to reduce PCR and sequencing biases. MiXCR was run by TCRdb on the PCR reads, yielding one entry per CDR3 protein. The sample includes a few hundred thousand distinct CDR3 sequences, approximately 45% seen only once; the top ten take 9% to 14%. Their target antigens are unknown. General study findings and limits: TRBV5-6, TRBV5-1 and TRBV20-1 belonged to a set of about 5 TRBV segments that were more frequent in patients than controls.

Sequencing was carried out using blood. The origin of the receptors is a girl aged 5-17 years with multiple sclerosis.

This clonotype was detected a few times. V and J are TRBV9 and TRBJ2-7, with D perhaps matching TRBD2 (6 bases). The V gene lost 0 bases and the J gene lost 1 base, with 8 bases spanning the gap. This CDR3 is 14 amino acids long. Germline CDR1 reads SGDLS; CDR2 reads YYNGEE. CDR3 sequence (DNA): TGTGCCAGCAGCGTAGGCGGGGATTCCTACGAGCAGTACTTC. Its protein is CASSVGGDSYEQYF.

The rearrangement uses TRBV28 and TRBJ2-7; 9 positions match TRBD2. The junction had 12 bases not matched to a gene; V was cut back by 6 bases and J by 3 bases. Germline CDR1 reads MDHEN; CDR2 reads SYDVKM. CDR3 length equals 16 residues. CDR3 loop: CASSTVGAGGLYEQYF. In DNA, the CDR3 is TGTGCCAGCAGCACCGTGGGAGCGGGAGGCCTCTACGAGCAGTACTTC.

The rearrangement links TRBV12-3 or TRBV12-4 to TRBJ2-1; D possibly corresponds to TRBD2 (7 bases). V gave up 7 bases and J gave up 12 bases, with 19 bases separating them. The CDR3 runs to 13 residues. The CDR3 sequence is CASNNNEGGGQFF. The CDR3 DNA follows: TGTGCCAGCAATAACAACGAGGGGGGGGGGCAGTTCTTC.

This rearrangement joins TRBV29-1 to TRBJ2-7, with D perhaps TRBD2 (6 bases). Germline V gene sequence: CDR1 SQVTM, CDR2 ANQGSEA. This CDR3 region has 14 residues. Between the trimmed V and J ends, which lost 6 bases and 6 bases, there was a span of 21 bases. CDR3 DNA: TGCAGCGTAGACCGACTAGATGACGCTGCCGAGCAGTACTTC. This sequence encodes CSVDRLDDAAEQYF.

The chain couples TRBV11-3 to TRBJ2-3, with 7 nucleotides matching TRBD2. V lost 2 bases to trimming and J lost 2 bases; unmatched junction nucleotides: 10. Germline CDR1 reads SGHNT; CDR2 reads YENEEA. This CDR3 has 17 residues. The CDR3 loop reads CASSLRVAGESTDTQYF. The CDR3 coding sequence is TGTGCCAGCAGCTTACGGGTAGCGGGCGAATCCACAGATACGCAGTATTTT.

A word on this clonotype: One end of the junction is discordant with germline, which a read error may explain. J is TRBJ2-5 and V is TRBV5-1; D uncertain. CDR1 and CDR2 from the germline V gene are SGHRS and YFSETQ. The CDR3 covers 11 residues. The CDR3 loop is CASRTEETQYF. The CDR3 bases are TGTGCCAGCAGAACCGAAGAGACCCAGTACTTC.

The genes are TRBV28 and TRBJ1-1; possible D gene TRBD1, 6 bases. This CDR3 has 15 amino acids. The germline V gene encodes CDR1 MDHEN and CDR2 SYDVKM. V lost 7 bases to trimming and J lost 5 bases, with 20 bases between them. The CDR3 region is CASTIPGARTTEAFF. In nucleotides, the CDR3 is TGTGCCAGCACTATTCCGGGGGCCCGAACGACTGAAGCTTTCTTT.

V usage is TRBV12-3 or TRBV12-4 and J usage is TRBJ2-1; no firm D call. The J call is in doubt because the DNA end fits TRBJ2-7 better. This CDR3 region has 13 residues. The CDR3 region has the DNA TGTGCCAGCAGCGGACCCACCGGAGACGAGCAGTACTTC. Amino acid sequence: CASSGPTGDEQYF.

V usage is TRBV25-1 and J usage is TRBJ2-1; 9 bases are a match to TRBD1. CDR3 length: 14 residues. Looked up from germline, CDR1 is MGHDK and CDR2 is SYGVNS. Trimming at V came to 7 bases and at J to 5 bases, leaving 6 bases not matched to a gene. DNA of the CDR3: TGTGCCAGCACTCCGGGGACAGGGAACAATGAGCAGTTCTTC. It is translated as CASTPGTGNNEQFF.

The rearrangement links TRBV30 to TRBJ2-1; 9 bases match TRBD1. CDR1 is GTSNPN, CDR2 SVGIG, per germline (reference sequence). The CDR3 consists of 12 residues. Germline trimming cut 8 bases from V and 10 bases from J; bases unmatched to any gene: 9. This CDR3 reads CAGQTGGNEQFF. In DNA, the CDR3 is TGTGCCGGGCAGACAGGGGGAAACGAGCAGTTCTTC.

This clonotype has a handful of counts. CDR3 bases: TGCGCCAGCAGTGCCCCACCGACAGGGCTGGGCACAGATACGCAGTATTTT. It encodes CASSAPPTGLGTDTQYF. The chain uses TRBV10-1 and TRBJ2-3, with 7 bases lining up with TRBD1. V dropped 4 bases and J dropped 1; count of bases not matched to a gene: 11. This CDR3 spans 17 amino acids. Germline-derived CDR1 and CDR2 are WNHNN and SYGVQD (reference sequence).

The chain combines TRBV2 with TRBJ2-3, with 9 bases identical to TRBD2. The CDR3 length is 14 residues. Germline V gene sequence: CDR1 SNHLY, CDR2 FYNNEI. Germline trimming cut 5 bases from V and 4 bases from J; bases unmatched to any gene: 4. CDR3 bases: TGTGCCAGCAGTCTAGCGGGAATCTCAGATACGCAGTATTTT. It translates to CASSLAGISDTQYF.

V is TRBV28 and J is TRBJ2-7; TRBD1 is a possible D gene (7 bases). Near its end, the DNA agrees better with TRBJ2-5, so the J call may be wrong. Looked up from germline, CDR1 is MDHEN and CDR2 is SYDVKM. CDR3 length: 13 amino acids. In nucleotides, the CDR3 is TGTGCCAGCACTCAGGGGGGCAGAGAGACCCAGTACTTC. Translating it yields CASTQGGRETQYF.

This clonotype was counted a few times. V gene TRBV7-3 combines with J gene TRBJ2-5, with D possibly matching TRBD2 (5 bases). Per germline, CDR1 SGHTA and CDR2 FQGTGA. This CDR3 comprises 14 residues. The V gene lost 5 bases and the J gene lost 3 bases, with 13 bases spanning the gap. CDR3 amino acids: CASSATRGKETQYF. The CDR3 region has the DNA TGTGCCAGCAGCGCAACCCGGGGTAAAGAGACCCAGTACTTC.

This clonotype was counted only a few times. This chain uses TRBV20-1 with TRBJ2-7, with 8 bases matching TRBD2. CDR1 is DFQATT, CDR2 SNEGSKA, per germline (reference sequence). V shed 0 bases and J 3 bases; nucleotides not matched to a gene: 1. The CDR3 sequence is 13 residues long. The CDR3 DNA sequence: TGCAGTGCTAGAGACGGGGGGGACTACGAGCAGTACTTC. Its protein product is CSARDGGDYEQYF.

The rearrangement joins TRBV3-1 to TRBJ2-1; D perhaps matches TRBD2 (5 bases). This CDR3 contains 17 residues. CDR1 and CDR2 (germline): LGHDT, YNNKEL (reference sequence). V was pared by 3 bases and J by 1 base, with 16 bases between. CDR3 bases: TGTGCCAGCAGCCAGGCCATAGAGGGCCTGTCCTACAATGAGCAGTTCTTC. It is translated as CASSQAIEGLSYNEQFF.

The chain uses TRBV11-3 and TRBJ2-7; D remains unclear. V was trimmed by 3 bases and J by 7 bases, leaving 13 bases between them. CDR3 length: 13 residues. Germline CDR1 is SGHNT and CDR2 is YENEEA. CDR3 bases: TGTGCCAGCAGCTTGCGAAGTAAAGATGAGCAGTACTTC. The encoded protein is CASSLRSKDEQYF.

The V and J genes are TRBV12-3 or TRBV12-4 and TRBJ2-5, with 7 positions matching TRBD1. The DNA end favors TRBJ2-7, so the J call may be wrong. The CDR3 covers 13 residues. CDR3 sequence reads: CASILTGESEQYF. The DNA for the CDR3 is TGTGCCAGCATTCTCACAGGGGAAAGCGAGCAGTACTTC.

The chain is built from TRBV29-1 and TRBJ2-1; no clear D. This CDR3 comprises 12 residues. Per the germline V gene, CDR1 is SQVTM and CDR2 is ANQGSEA. The V end was cut by 6 bases, the J end by 2 bases, with 8 bases between. Written as DNA, the CDR3 is TGCAGCGTAGGGTTTACCTACAATGAGCAGTTCTTC. It codes for CSVGFTYNEQFF.

The rearrangement links TRBV15 to TRBJ1-1; no definite D call. CDR1 and CDR2 (germline): LNHNV, YYDKDF (reference sequence). The CDR3 is 13 amino acids. V dropped 0 bases and J dropped 0 bases, with 2 bases sitting between them. CDR3 protein: CATSRDVNTEAFF. The CDR3 region has the DNA TGTGCCACCAGCAGAGATGTGAACACTGAAGCTTTCTTT.

The V gene is TRBV9, the J gene TRBJ2-5, with 10 bases aligning to TRBD2. The CDR3 extends over 16 amino acids. Looked up from germline, CDR1 is SGDLS and CDR2 is YYNGEE. The ends lost 2 bases at V and 5 bases at J; junction bases unmatched: 9. The CDR3 loop reads CASSVSPSGSHETQYF. In DNA form, the CDR3 reads TGTGCCAGCAGCGTGAGCCCTAGCGGGAGCCACGAGACCCAGTACTTC. Full variable domain (missing parts from reference TRBV9 and TRBJ2-5): DSGVTQTPKHLITATGQRVTLRCSPRSGDLSVYWYQQSLDQGLQFLIQYYNGEERAKGNILERFSAQQFPDLHSELNLSSLELGDSALYFCASSVSPSGSHETQYFGPGTRLLVL.

This chain uses TRBV20-1 with TRBJ2-1; 7 bases map to TRBD2. V was pared by 6 bases and J by 4 bases, with 9 bases of the junction left unmatched. Germline lookup yields CDR1 DFQATT and CDR2 SNEGSKA (reference sequence). The CDR3 has 14 residues. The CDR3 is CSAGDYGGYNEQFF. The CDR3 DNA reads as TGCAGTGCCGGGGACTACGGGGGGTACAATGAGCAGTTCTTC.

This clonotype was detected a few times. The chain is built from TRBV28 and TRBJ2-7; 12 bases are a match to TRBD2. Germline trimming cut 4 bases from V and 3 bases from J; bases unmatched to any gene: 4. The CDR3 extends over 15 amino acids. Germline CDR1 reads MDHEN; CDR2 reads SYDVKM. CDR3 DNA sequence: TGTGCCAGCAGTTGGGGACTAGCGGGTTACTACGAGCAGTACTTC. This sequence encodes CASSWGLAGYYEQYF.

The chain employs TRBV5-6 and TRBJ2-1; D remains ambiguous. The CDR3 has 12 residues. The germline CDR1 and CDR2 sequences are SGHDT and YYEEEE. The germline V and J ends were trimmed by 6 bases and 4 bases, with 8 bases remaining between them. The CDR3 nucleotides read TGTGCCAGCACCAGCCATTACAATGAGCAGTTCTTC. Its translation is CASTSHYNEQFF.

This clonotype has just a few counts. The genes are TRBV20-1 and TRBJ2-7; 7 nucleotides align to TRBD2. V lost 6 bases and J lost 2; bases outside the gene matches: 10. The CDR3 covers 14 residues. The germline V gene has CDR1 DFQATT and CDR2 SNEGSKA (reference sequence). CDR3 loop: CSAWGEGRAYEQYF. CDR3 nucleotides: TGCAGTGCCTGGGGGGAGGGGAGGGCCTACGAGCAGTACTTC.

The V call is TRBV10-3, the J call TRBJ1-4; D is possibly TRBD1 (5 bases). The germline V and J ends were trimmed by 6 bases and 14 bases, with 19 bases remaining between them. CDR3 length equals 13 residues. Looked up from germline, CDR1 is ENHRY and CDR2 is SYGVKD. CDR3 loop: CAISPGPGTALFF. Here the CDR3 DNA reads TGTGCCATCAGCCCGGGACCGGGAACCGCTCTGTTTTTT.

The chain is built from TRBV25-1 and TRBJ2-7; unclear D gene. Germline assignment: CDR1 MGHDK and CDR2 SYGVNS. This CDR3 region has 13 residues. V lost 4 bases and J lost 7, with 14 bases in between. In DNA, the CDR3 is TGTGCCAGCAGTGGCTGGGATGGACGGGAGCAGTACTTC. It is translated as CASSGWDGREQYF.

This clonotype has a handful of counts. The chain uses TRBV12-3 or TRBV12-4 and TRBJ2-7, with D possibly TRBD1 on 6 matching bases. Trimming left V 3 bases short and J 2 bases short, with 8 bases between. This CDR3 has 13 residues. The CDR3 is CASSLGTPYEQYF. The CDR3 bases are TGTGCCAGCAGTTTGGGGACACCCTACGAGCAGTACTTC.